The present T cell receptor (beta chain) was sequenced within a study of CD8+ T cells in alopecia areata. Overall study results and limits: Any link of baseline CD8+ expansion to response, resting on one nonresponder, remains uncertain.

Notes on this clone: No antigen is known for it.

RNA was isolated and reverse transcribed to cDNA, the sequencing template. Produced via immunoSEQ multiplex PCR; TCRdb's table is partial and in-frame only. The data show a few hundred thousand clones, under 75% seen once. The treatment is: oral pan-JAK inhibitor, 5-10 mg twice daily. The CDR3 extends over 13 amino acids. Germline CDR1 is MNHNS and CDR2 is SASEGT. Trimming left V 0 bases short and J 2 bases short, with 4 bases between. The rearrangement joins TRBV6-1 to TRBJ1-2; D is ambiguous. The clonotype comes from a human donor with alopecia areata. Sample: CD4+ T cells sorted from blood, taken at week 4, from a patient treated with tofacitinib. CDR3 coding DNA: TGTGCCAGCAGTGAAGCAGGGAACTATGGCTACACCTTC. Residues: CASSEAGNYGYTF.